Presented here are 9 T cell receptor beta chains from one specimen sequenced in a study of CD4+ T cells in melanoma. Using immunoSEQ multiplex PCR, the repertoire was profiled, and TCRdb retains in-frame clones only, with some absent. Among about 18,000 clones listed, approximately 84% were seen once. The sequenced material came from cells from a culture (not recorded whether cultured in vitro). The receptor source for this set is a human donor with melanoma.

The chain uses TRBV5-1 and TRBJ1-4; no firm D call. The V end was cut by 0 bases, the J end by 6 bases, with 12 bases between. The CDR3 covers 15 residues. Germline V gene lookup returns CDR1 SGHRS and CDR2 YFSETQ. The CDR3 reads CASSLGVAPDEKLFF. The DNA for the CDR3 is TGCGCCAGCAGCTTGGGTGTGGCCCCGGATGAAAAACTGTTTTTT.

The chain couples TRBV6-5 to TRBJ2-7; 7 bases fit TRBD1. The CDR3 sequence is 14 residues long. Losses at the gene ends were 7 bases for V and 1 base for J; bases not matched to a gene: 7. The germline gives CDR1 MNHEY, CDR2 SVGAGI. Written as DNA, the CDR3 is TGTGCCAGCAAACGGACAGGTTCGTCCTACGAGCAGTACTTC. Encoded protein: CASKRTGSSYEQYF.

This chain uses TRBV7-2 with TRBJ1-2, with TRBD1 identical over 7 bases. The CDR3 runs to 15 residues. Germline trimming cut 3 bases from V and 8 bases from J; bases unmatched to any gene: 12. Germline V gene lookup returns CDR1 SGHTA and CDR2 FQGNSA. This chain's CDR3 is CASSLTGSRPKGYTF. The CDR3 nucleotides are TGTGCCAGCAGCTTGACAGGGAGCAGGCCGAAGGGCTACACCTTC.

V is TRBV30 and J is TRBJ1-1; 7 bases map to TRBD1. The V segment lost 2 bases and the J segment 6 bases; nucleotides outside the gene matches: 6. Germline V gene sequence: CDR1 GTSNPN, CDR2 SVGIG (reference sequence). The CDR3 is 13 residues long. The CDR3 spells CAWSFGTASEAFF. In DNA form, the CDR3 reads TGTGCCTGGAGTTTCGGGACAGCGTCTGAAGCTTTCTTT. Full variable domain (rest looked up from reference TRBV30 and TRBJ1-1): SQTIHQWPATLVQPVGSPLSLECTVEGTSNPNLYWYRQAAGRGLQLLFYSVGIGQISSEVPQNLSASRPQDRQFILSSKKLLLSDSGFYLCAWSFGTASEAFFGQGTRLTVV.

This clone was counted only a few times. The V gene is TRBV2, the J gene TRBJ1-1; TRBD1 might be the D (5 bases). The CDR3 covers 14 residues. In germline, CDR1 is SNHLY, CDR2 FYNNEI. V dropped 4 bases and J dropped 6 bases, with 15 bases sitting between them. CDR3 sequence reads: CASSVQLRAPEAFF. The CDR3 nucleotides are TGTGCCAGCAGTGTTCAACTCAGGGCCCCTGAAGCTTTCTTT.

This sequence joins TRBV6-6 and TRBJ1-1; D remains ambiguous. The CDR3 is 15 residues long. Trimming cost V 2 bases and J 1 base, with 11 bases left between them. CDR1 and CDR2 from the germline V gene are MNHNY and SVGAGI (reference sequence). CDR3 sequence: CASSYSAEKNTEAFF. The CDR3 DNA reads TGTGCCAGCAGTTACAGCGCAGAAAAGAACACTGAAGCTTTCTTT.

CDR3: CASKKNQVRNEKLFF. CDR3 bases: TGTGCCAGCAAGAAGAATCAGGTGCGCAATGAAAAACTGTTTTTT. The chain is built from TRBV2 and TRBJ1-4; D not certain. Germline V lookup: CDR1 SNHLY, CDR2 FYNNEI. V dropped 7 bases and J dropped 5 bases, with 17 bases sitting between them. The CDR3 runs to 15 residues.

This clone occurred once. Given the absence of the conserved phenylalanine or tryptophan at the CDR3 end, a read error is likely. The limits of the CDR3 on the DNA are not certain, so only TCRdb's listed CDR3 is given. V and J are TRBV7-9 and TRBJ1-3; TRBD1 was called by the table and not checked on the DNA. The CDR3 has 12 residues if both end residues are counted. Germline V gives CDR1 SEHNR, CDR2 FQNEAQ (reference sequence). CDR3 protein: CASSDQTGHLGT.

This sequence joins TRBV11-2 and TRBJ1-1, with D possibly being TRBD1 (6 bases). This CDR3 is built from 15 residues. CDR1 and CDR2 (germline): SGHAT, FQNNGV. V was pared by 4 bases and J by 4 bases, with 16 bases between. CDR3 bases: TGTGCCAGCAGCTCCATACAGGGAACGAGCACTGAAGCTTTCTTT. It encodes CASSSIQGTSTEAFF.